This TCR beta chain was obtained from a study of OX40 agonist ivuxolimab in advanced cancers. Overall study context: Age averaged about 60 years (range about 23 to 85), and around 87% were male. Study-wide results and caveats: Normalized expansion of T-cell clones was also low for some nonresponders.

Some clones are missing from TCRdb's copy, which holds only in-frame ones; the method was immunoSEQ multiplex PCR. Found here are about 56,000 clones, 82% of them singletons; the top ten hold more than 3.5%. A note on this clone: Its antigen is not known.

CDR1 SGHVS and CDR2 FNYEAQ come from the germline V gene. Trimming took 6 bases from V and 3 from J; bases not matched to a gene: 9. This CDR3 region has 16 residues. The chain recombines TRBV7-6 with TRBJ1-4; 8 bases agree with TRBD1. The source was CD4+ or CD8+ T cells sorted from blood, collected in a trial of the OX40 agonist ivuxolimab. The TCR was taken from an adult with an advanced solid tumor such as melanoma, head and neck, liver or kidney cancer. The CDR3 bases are TGTGCCAGCAGTCATAGACAGGGGCCAGCTAATGAAAAACTGTTTTTT. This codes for CASSHRQGPANEKLFF.